This T cell receptor (beta chain) was found in a study of lymphopenia after photon versus proton radiotherapy. Clones were read by immunoSEQ multiplex PCR, and TCRdb kept only the in-frame ones, dropping some. The sample includes tens of thousands of clones, 65% to 85% seen only once; the top ten take 25% to 35%. Findings of the study overall: In patients who died, overall survival fell as post-nadir TCR diversity dropped more. Authors raise, but do not show, better survival with proton therapy. After the lymphocyte nadir, photon-treated repertoires showed oligoclonal expansion, especially of CD8+ Temra cells.

Of note for this clone: Antigen: not known.

In germline, CDR1 is MGHRA, CDR2 YSYEKL. The CDR3 loop spans 14 amino acids. V dropped 3 bases and J dropped 2 bases, with 9 bases sitting between them. This receptor was taken from a man over 45 with gastric cancer. The sample was peripheral blood, taken from a patient treated with photon-based radiotherapy. The chain recombines TRBV4-1 with TRBJ2-3; D may be TRBD1 (5 bases). In DNA form, the CDR3 reads TGCGCCAGCAGCCACATCAGGGTCACAGATACGCAGTATTTT. Translated: CASSHIRVTDTQYF.